This entry lists 8 T cell receptor beta chains sequenced from one sample in a study of Graves' ophthalmopathy and Graves' hyperthyroidism. Amplification of the TCR beta CDR3 regions used RNA transcripts (as template). First-round RT-PCR used HTBI primers; second-round multiplex PCR followed. TCRdb itself ran the multiplex PCR reads through MiXCR, one entry per CDR3 protein. This sample has about 700,000 distinct CDR3 sequences, with roughly two fifths found just once. Sequencing used peripheral blood. These receptors came from an adult man with Graves' ophthalmopathy.

This clonotype was seen at least ten times. The gene calls are TRBV20-1 and TRBJ2-7; no clear D. Germline V gene data show CDR1 as DFQATT and CDR2 as SNEGSKA (reference sequence). V gave up 6 bases and J gave up 6 bases, with 12 bases separating them. The length of the CDR3 is 11 residues. Written as DNA, the CDR3 is TGCAGTGCCGAGGACGTTGTCGAGCAGTACTTC. As protein: CSAEDVVEQYF.

Regarding this clonotype: A read error may produce the germline difference seen at one junction end. The chain couples TRBV7-9 to TRBJ1-2; D is unclear. This CDR3 contains 14 residues. CDR1 and CDR2 from the germline V gene are SEHNR and FQNEAQ (reference sequence). This CDR3 is CASSQVGANYGYTF. Written as DNA, the CDR3 is TGCGCCAGCAGCCAAGTCGGGGCTAACTATGGCTACACCTTC.

The sample holds a few counts of this clonotype. The chain combines TRBV12-3 or TRBV12-4 with TRBJ1-6; 7 nucleotides match TRBD1. Trimming at V came to 6 bases and at J to 7 bases, leaving 6 bases not matched to a gene. The CDR3 loop spans 14 amino acids. This CDR3 is CASRPTGRNSPLHF. The CDR3 nucleotides read TGTGCCAGCAGACCGACAGGGAGGAATTCACCCCTCCACTTT.

The table lists this clonotype with a few counts. V gene TRBV15 combines with J gene TRBJ1-2; D unclear. CDR3 length: 13 amino acids. V shed 0 bases and J shed 2 bases, with 4 bases lying between them. Germline V gene sequence: CDR1 LNHNV, CDR2 YYDKDF (reference sequence). CDR3 in DNA: TGTGCCACCAGCAGAGAGGCCAACTATGGCTACACCTTC. The encoded protein is CATSREANYGYTF.

The table lists this clonotype with many counts. V usage is TRBV29-1 and J usage is TRBJ1-2; a weak D match, TRBD1 (5 bases). The CDR3 consists of 10 residues. Between the trimmed V and J ends, which lost 8 bases and 9 bases, there was a span of 13 bases. Germline assignment: CDR1 SQVTM and CDR2 ANQGSEA. As DNA, the CDR3 is TGCAGCACGGGACGGGGGAGCTACACCTTC. Translating it yields CSTGRGSYTF.

This clonotype has just a few counts. CDR3 sequence reads: CASSLVRTGVYGYTF. The CDR3 DNA reads as TGTGCCAGCAGCTTAGTTCGGACAGGGGTCTATGGCTACACCTTC. The V call is TRBV7-2, the J call TRBJ1-2; 9 bases map to TRBD1. Germline CDR1 reads SGHTA; CDR2 reads FQGNSA. CDR3 length equals 15 residues. V lost 1 base and J lost 4; bases outside the gene matches: 4.

This rearrangement joins TRBV2 to TRBJ1-6, with 12 bases identical to TRBD1. CDR1 and CDR2 from the germline V gene are SNHLY and FYNNEI. The CDR3 covers 16 residues. V lost 11 bases to trimming and J lost 14 bases; unmatched junction nucleotides: 19. CDR3 DNA: TGTGCCGACAAAACCGGGACAGGGGGCTTTTTGTTCACCCTCCACTTT. Protein product: CADKTGTGGFLFTLHF.

This clonotype was seen at least ten times. The chain uses TRBV7-9 and TRBJ2-7; the match to TRBD1 covers 7 bases. Germline V CDR1 and CDR2: SEHNR, FQNEAQ (reference sequence). The CDR3 loop spans 12 amino acids. Germline trimming cut 5 bases from V and 6 bases from J; bases unmatched to any gene: 4. CDR3 coding DNA: TGTGCCAGCAGCCCGACAGGGTTCGAGCAGTACTTC. This translates into CASSPTGFEQYF. Variable domain in full (rest from reference TRBV7-9 and TRBJ2-7): DTGVSQNPRHKITKRGQNVTFRCDPISEHNRLYWYRQTLGQGPEFLTYFQNEAQLEKSRLLSDRFSAERPKGSFSTLEIQRTEQGDSAMYLCASSPTGFEQYFGPGTRLTVT.